This T cell receptor beta chain was found in a study of a mutant IDH1 vaccine in newly diagnosed glioma. For the study at large: Visit V12 was conducted at week 35 as the safety follow-up. Visit V13 came later, at week 47. Notes on the study in general: Seemingly, top peripheral T cell clonotype changes bore no relation to pseudoprogression.

Time point indicated: week 35, safety follow-up. What each vaccine dose contained was 300 ug of mutant IDH1 20-mer peptide, accompanied by topical imiquimod. This clone is termed medium-sized. Its cognate antigen is unknown. CDR1 and CDR2 (germline): LNHDA, SQIVND (reference sequence). CDR3 length equals 13 residues. Losses at the gene ends were 10 bases for V and 4 bases for J; bases not matched to a gene: 8. Clones were sequenced by immunoSEQ multiplex PCR, and TCRdb holds only the in-frame ones, with some missing. The table shows 40,000 to 45,000 clones, with approximately 81% occurring only once. The rearrangement links TRBV19 to TRBJ2-5; the match to TRBD2 covers 8 bases. This sequence originates from a woman in her forties with glioma. Some clones in this sample may be carry-over from other donors' samples. Specimen: PBMCs, collected from a glioma patient whose treatment included an IDH1 peptide vaccine. The CDR3 DNA sequence: TGTGCCACCTCGTCCAGCGGGGGAGAGACCCAGTACTTC. Its protein is CATSSSGGETQYF.